This T cell receptor (beta chain) came from a study of blood T cell repertoires in COVID-19. Germline V gene sequence: CDR1 SGHTS, CDR2 YDEGEE. Unmatched junction bases numbered 3, after V lost 5 bases and J lost 1 base. The CDR3 runs 16 residues. Residents of about two dozen US areas, aged roughly 18 to 89 years, made up the participants. Participants were placed into cohorts based on the clinical history they reported. Contact with a PCR-confirmed or clinician-diagnosed COVID-19 case occurred within 2 weeks of entry. Authors' data handling: Reference gene primer amplification yielded estimated nucleated cell counts. Profiling relied on immunoSEQ multiplex PCR, and the TCRdb table lists in-frame clones only, not all of them. V and J calls and clone size are as listed in that table; D and trimming were resolved from the DNA. The data contain hundreds of thousands of clones, approximately 82% of them seen just once; the ten biggest clones take up 5%.

The chain couples TRBV5-8 to TRBJ2-1; 13 bases align to TRBD2. The sequence was obtained from a man between 40 and 49 years old who had been exposed to COVID-19. Sequencing input: PBMCs or T cells enriched from blood (not recorded which). The CDR3 is CASRGLAGVSYNEQFF. For the CDR3, the DNA is TGTGCCAGCAGAGGACTAGCGGGAGTTTCCTACAATGAGCAGTTCTTC.